Below, 30 T cell receptor beta chains from the same sample are listed, as sequenced in a study of T cells in Graves' hyperthyroidism and ophthalmopathy. Amplification of TCR beta CDR3 regions used RNA as the template. Carried out on the TCR CDR3, a first-round RT-PCR used the HTBI primer set. In TCRdb, the multiplex PCR reads were re-called with MiXCR into one record per CDR3 protein. The profile shows about 260,000 distinct CDR3 sequences, approximately 26% of them singletons. Sequenced: blood. The receptor source for this set is a man aged 35-49 years with Graves' hyperthyroidism that later progressed to Graves' ophthalmopathy.

This clonotype was picked up many times. The chain uses TRBV24-1 and TRBJ1-1; a possible D gene is TRBD1 (6 bases). V shed 3 bases and J shed 2 bases, with 12 bases lying between them. There are 15 residues in the CDR3. Germline V gene sequence: CDR1 KGHDR, CDR2 SFDVKD. The CDR3 reads CATSDPKTGNTEAFF. CDR3 nucleotides: TGTGCCACCAGTGATCCGAAGACAGGAAACACTGAAGCTTTCTTT.

J is TRBJ2-2 and V is TRBV11-1; 9 nucleotides match TRBD2. Germline CDR1 SGHAT, CDR2 FQDESV (reference sequence). The junction had 11 bases not matched to a gene; V was cut back by 5 bases and J by 4 bases. This CDR3 has 17 amino acids. This CDR3 is CASSPRGQAGGTGELFF. CDR3 nucleotide sequence: TGTGCCAGCAGCCCCCGCGGGCAAGCGGGAGGCACCGGGGAGCTGTTTTTT. Drawing the rest from reference TRBV11-1 and TRBJ2-2, the complete variable domain is EAEVAQSPRYKITEKSQAVAFWCDPISGHATLYWYRQILGQGPELLVQFQDESVVDDSQLPKDRFSAERLKGVDSTLKIQPAELGDSAMYLCASSPRGQAGGTGELFFGEGSRLTVL.

This clonotype appeared many times. The chain employs TRBV2 and TRBJ2-7, with D perhaps TRBD1 or TRBD2 (5 bases each). Deletions cut 5 bases from V and 3 bases from J, with 14 bases between. The CDR3 runs to 14 residues. The germline CDR1 and CDR2 sequences are SNHLY and FYNNEI. CDR3 protein: CASSPGTADYEQYF. The DNA of the CDR3 is TGTGCCAGCAGTCCCGGGACGGCTGACTACGAGCAGTACTTC.

This clonotype was observed many times. The chain employs TRBV10-3 and TRBJ1-5; D is unresolved. Germline lookup yields CDR1 ENHRY and CDR2 SYGVKD. CDR3 size: 12 residues. Trimming took 10 bases from V and 6 from J, leaving 13 bases between them. The CDR3 DNA reads as TGTGCCACCTCACCTCATGGTCAGCCCCAGCATTTT. Translated, it gives CATSPHGQPQHF.

There are many counts of this clonotype. This sequence joins TRBV18 and TRBJ2-7; TRBD2 is a possible D gene (6 bases). Germline CDR1 and CDR2: KGHSH and LQKENI. The CDR3 length is 14 residues. The ends were cut back, 5 bases at V and 6 bases at J, with 17 bases in the middle. This chain's CDR3 is CASSISFVEGEQYF. CDR3 nucleotide sequence: TGTGCCAGCTCAATCTCTTTCGTGGAGGGCGAGCAGTACTTC.

The rearrangement joins TRBV7-3 to TRBJ1-1, with TRBD1 matching 7 bases. Germline CDR1 and CDR2: SGHTA and FQGTGA. The J segment lost 5 bases and the V segment lost 6 bases, leaving 6 bases of the junction unmatched. This CDR3 spans 13 amino acids. The CDR3: CASSLLQGTEAFF. CDR3 sequence (DNA): TGTGCCAGCAGTCTTTTACAGGGGACTGAAGCTTTCTTT.

The chain recombines TRBV12-3 or TRBV12-4 with TRBJ2-5; D possibly matches TRBD1 or TRBD2 (5 bases each). The V end lost 6 bases, the J end lost 5 bases, and 19 bases lay between the germline ends. The CDR3 totals 15 residues. The CDR3 loop is CASRSSPRGSETQYF. For the CDR3, the DNA is TGTGCCAGCAGAAGTTCCCCCCGGGGCAGCGAGACCCAGTACTTC.

This clonotype has a count of ten or more. The chain has TRBV12-5 and TRBJ1-3; D unresolved. Trimming left V 6 bases short and J 0 bases short, with 15 bases between. Germline CDR1 reads LGHNT; CDR2 reads FRNRAP. The CDR3 totals 16 residues. The CDR3 nucleotides read TGTGCTAGTGGGGCTCCCAAGGACGTCTCTGGAAACACCATATATTTT. Its protein product is CASGAPKDVSGNTIYF.

This clonotype was seen repeatedly, ten times or more. The V call is TRBV12-3 or TRBV12-4, the J call TRBJ1-5; 7 positions match TRBD1. The CDR3 length is 15 residues. After removal of 6 bases from V and 4 bases from J, the junction contained 9 bases not matched to a gene. In DNA form, the CDR3 reads TGTGCCAGCAGAGGGACAGAAACCAGTAATCAGCCCCAGCATTTT. It specifies CASRGTETSNQPQHF.

This chain joins TRBV15 and TRBJ2-7; 11 bases align to TRBD1. The germline gives CDR1 LNHNV, CDR2 YYDKDF (reference sequence). V was pared by 1 base and J by 2 bases, with 10 bases of the junction left unmatched. CDR3 length: 18 amino acids. For the CDR3, the DNA is TGTGCCACCAGCAGAGGAGAAGGGACAGGGGGGAATCCCTACGAGCAGTACTTC. This translates into CATSRGEGTGGNPYEQYF.

The rearrangement links TRBV12-3 or TRBV12-4 to TRBJ1-1; D not resolved. The CDR3 runs 16 residues. Between the trimmed V and J ends, which lost 6 bases and 0 bases, there was a span of 17 bases. The CDR3 DNA reads as TGTGCCAGCAGCAAGGATATGATGGGGTTGAACACTGAAGCTTTCTTT. This sequence encodes CASSKDMMGLNTEAFF.

This clonotype was counted many times. The chain links TRBV9 to TRBJ1-2; D perhaps matches TRBD1 (5 bases). This CDR3 is 16 amino acids long. Trimming took 0 bases from V and 5 from J, leaving 17 bases between them. Germline V gene data show CDR1 as SGDLS and CDR2 as YYNGEE. The chain's CDR3 is CASSVAPQEVKYGYTF. CDR3 in DNA: TGTGCCAGCAGCGTAGCACCACAGGAGGTCAAATATGGCTACACCTTC. Using reference TRBV9 and TRBJ1-2 for the parts outside the CDR3, the full variable domain is DSGVTQTPKHLITATGQRVTLRCSPRSGDLSVYWYQQSLDQGLQFLIQYYNGEERAKGNILERFSAQQFPDLHSELNLSSLELGDSALYFCASSVAPQEVKYGYTFGSGTRLTVV.

This clonotype was counted ten times or more. This chain joins TRBV2 and TRBJ2-5; D is unclear. CDR3 length: 13 residues. V was clipped by 6 bases and J by 5 bases, with 13 bases between them. The germline gives CDR1 SNHLY, CDR2 FYNNEI. CDR3 residues: CASRSEVRETQYF. The CDR3 DNA follows: TGTGCCAGCAGATCCGAGGTTCGGGAGACCCAGTACTTC. The variable domain in full, with the rest retrieved from reference TRBV2 and TRBJ2-5, is EPEVTQTPSHQVTQMGQEVILRCVPISNHLYFYWYRQILGQKVEFLVSFYNNEISEKSEIFDDQFSVERPDGSNFTLKIRSTKLEDSAMYFCASRSEVRETQYFGPGTRLLVL.

The CDR3: CATNVRGLNEQYF. As DNA, the CDR3 is TGTGCCACAAATGTGCGGGGCCTTAACGAGCAGTACTTC. The chain employs TRBV28 and TRBJ2-7; tentatively, D is TRBD2 (6 bases). With 10 bases removed from V and 5 bases from J, the gap between germline ends came to 18 bases. This CDR3 region has 13 residues. The germline CDR1 and CDR2 sequences are MDHEN and SYDVKM.

This clonotype was detected ten times or more. The rearrangement links TRBV19 to TRBJ1-5, with D uncertain. The V gene's germline CDR1 is LNHDA and CDR2 SQIVND (reference sequence). With 3 bases removed from V and 2 bases from J, the gap between germline ends came to 14 bases. CDR3 length: 16 amino acids. CDR3 in DNA: TGTGCCAGTAGTATCTGGCCGACGGATGGCAATCAGCCCCAGCATTTT. Translation gives CASSIWPTDGNQPQHF.

This clonotype was recorded a few times. This chain links TRBV12-3 or TRBV12-4 with TRBJ2-2; TRBD1 matches 7 bases. V was pared by 6 bases and J by 3 bases, with 4 bases of the junction left unmatched. CDR3 size: 14 residues. CDR3 DNA sequence: TGTGCCAGCAGAAGACAGGGCGACACCGGGGAGCTGTTTTTT. Its protein product is CASRRQGDTGELFF.

This clonotype was counted at least ten times. This chain links TRBV28 with TRBJ2-7; D may be TRBD2 (5 bases). Trimming pared 5 bases from V and 2 bases from J, leaving 19 bases between. CDR1 and CDR2 from the germline V gene are MDHEN and SYDVKM. This CDR3 contains 16 residues. Here the CDR3 reads CASSTGGKGVTYEQYF. Written as DNA, the CDR3 is TGTGCCAGCAGTACCGGAGGTAAGGGTGTTACCTACGAGCAGTACTTC.

The J gene is TRBJ1-5, the V gene TRBV12-3 or TRBV12-4, with D possibly matching TRBD1 (5 bases). V was shortened by 5 bases and J by 8 bases, with 16 bases between the two germline ends. CDR3 length: 14 amino acids. The CDR3 reads CASSPPGVMEPQHF. The CDR3 coding sequence is TGTGCCAGCAGTCCCCCGGGGGTGATGGAGCCCCAGCATTTT.

This clonotype was recorded at least ten times. This sequence joins TRBV24-1 and TRBJ2-3; D possibly uses TRBD1 or TRBD2 (5 bases each). The CDR3 is made up of 19 amino acids. V gave up 1 base and J gave up 0 bases, with 19 bases separating them. The V gene's germline CDR1 is KGHDR and CDR2 SFDVKD. CDR3 coding DNA: TGTGCCACCAGTGATTTTGGGACCAGACTCCCGTCTAGCACAGATACGCAGTATTTT. It translates to CATSDFGTRLPSSTDTQYF.

The table lists this clonotype with many counts. The V call is TRBV5-1, the J call TRBJ2-5; 8 nucleotides line up with TRBD2. V lost 4 bases and J lost 4; bases outside the gene matches: 12. The CDR3 runs to 16 residues. Germline V CDR1 and CDR2: SGHRS, YFSETQ. The CDR3 region is CASSPAFSGIGETQYF. CDR3 DNA sequence: TGCGCCAGCAGCCCGGCGTTTAGCGGGATAGGAGAGACCCAGTACTTC. The full variable domain, rest sourced from reference TRBV5-1 and TRBJ2-5, is KAGVTQTPRYLIKTRGQQVTLSCSPISGHRSVSWYQQTPGQGLQFLFEYFSETQRNKGNFPGRFSGRQFSNSRSEMNVSTLELGDSALYLCASSPAFSGIGETQYFGPGTRLLVL.

This clonotype was observed at least ten times. The rearrangement joins TRBV20-1 to TRBJ2-3, with TRBD1 matching 11 bases. The trim removed 4 bases at V and 4 bases at J, leaving 4 bases unmatched. The CDR3 runs to 14 residues. Germline CDR1 DFQATT, CDR2 SNEGSKA (reference sequence). The CDR3: CSATGQGAADTQYF. In DNA, the CDR3 is TGCAGTGCTACCGGACAGGGGGCTGCAGATACGCAGTATTTT.

This clonotype was recorded at least ten times. V gene TRBV28 combines with J gene TRBJ1-2; tentatively, D is TRBD1 (5 bases). CDR1 and CDR2 (germline): MDHEN, SYDVKM. The CDR3 totals 10 residues. The V and J ends lost 11 bases and 12 bases respectively, with 16 bases between them. The CDR3 spells CAWGTFGDTF. CDR3 coding DNA: TGTGCCTGGGGGACCTTTGGTGACACCTTC.

This clonotype was seen at least ten times. The chain links TRBV19 to TRBJ1-1; D gene uncertain. V was pared by 4 bases and J by 1 base, with 7 bases between. The germline V gene encodes CDR1 LNHDA and CDR2 SQIVND (reference sequence). The CDR3 is made up of 13 amino acids. The CDR3 coding sequence is TGTGCCAGTAGTACACACCCGAACACTGAAGCTTTCTTT. This encodes CASSTHPNTEAFF.

This clonotype was counted ten times or more. In DNA, the CDR3 is TGTGCCAGCTCACCTATGGACGGAGGTCCTTCGTACGAGCAGTACTTC. Protein sequence: CASSPMDGGPSYEQYF. The J gene is TRBJ2-7, the V gene TRBV18; the D gene is possibly TRBD2 (5 bases). Trimming left V 3 bases short and J 4 bases short, with 19 bases between. This CDR3 comprises 16 residues. Germline CDR1 is KGHSH and CDR2 is LQKENI.

The chain employs TRBV6-5 and TRBJ1-5, with unresolved D. The CDR3 has 14 residues. Deletions cut 0 bases from V and 6 bases from J, with 9 bases between. Germline loops: CDR1 MNHEY, CDR2 SVGAGI. This chain's CDR3 is CASSYSLGTQPQHF. CDR3 bases: TGTGCCAGCAGTTACTCGCTGGGAACTCAGCCCCAGCATTTT.

The V call is TRBV20-1, the J call TRBJ2-5, with 8 bases fitting TRBD1. The CDR3 covers 13 residues. Germline V CDR1 and CDR2: DFQATT, SNEGSKA (reference sequence). V lost 5 bases and J lost 3; bases outside the gene matches: 5. CDR3 loop: CSAGGQGEETQYF. CDR3 sequence (DNA): TGCAGTGCTGGAGGACAGGGCGAAGAGACCCAGTACTTC.

This clonotype was detected many times. This chain uses TRBV11-2 with TRBJ2-7; 12 bases fit TRBD2. Germline CDR1 reads SGHAT; CDR2 reads FQNNGV. This CDR3 is 15 amino acids long. V lost 4 bases and J lost 6; bases outside the gene matches: 7. CDR3 residues: CASSSLAGGVGEQYF. CDR3 DNA: TGTGCCAGCAGCTCACTAGCGGGAGGTGTCGGCGAGCAGTACTTC.

The chain joins TRBV11-2 to TRBJ2-5; unclear D gene. This CDR3 comprises 12 residues. The V and J ends lost 0 bases and 9 bases respectively, with 8 bases between them. Germline loops: CDR1 SGHAT, CDR2 FQNNGV. CDR3 residues: CASSLEVPAQYF. DNA for the CDR3: TGTGCCAGCAGCTTAGAGGTTCCGGCCCAGTACTTC. The full variable domain, its missing parts supplied by reference TRBV11-2 and TRBJ2-5, is EAGVAQSPRYKIIEKRQSVAFWCNPISGHATLYWYQQILGQGPKLLIQFQNNGVVDDSQLPKDRFSAERLKGVDSTLKIQPAKLEDSAVYLCASSLEVPAQYFGPGTRLLVL.

This clonotype has ten or more counts. The CDR3 coding sequence is TGCAGTGCCGGAAGCGGGGCCAACGTCCTGACTTTC. It translates to CSAGSGANVLTF. The rearrangement uses TRBV20-1 and TRBJ2-6; D remains unclear. This CDR3 has 12 amino acids. Germline CDR1 DFQATT, CDR2 SNEGSKA (reference sequence). The V end lost 6 bases, the J end lost 4 bases, and 7 bases lay between the germline ends.

CDR3 nucleotide sequence: TGTGCCAGCAGTGAAAAGGGACGTAGGAACACTGAAGCTTTCTTT. It specifies CASSEKGRRNTEAFF. The chain combines TRBV6-1 with TRBJ1-1; the D gene is possibly TRBD1 (5 bases). CDR3 length: 15 residues. V was clipped by 2 bases and J by 1 base, with 11 bases between them. Per germline, CDR1 MNHNS and CDR2 SASEGT.